This T cell receptor beta chain was sequenced in a study of identical twins. Study-level results: Cross-sectional statistical analysis was relied on for the conclusions, without the same donors being followed. Those out-of-frame alpha sequences shared by twins showed an excess of low generation probability. While abundant cord blood beta clonotypes carried fewer insertions, memory repertoires showed no such pattern.

Unique molecular identifiers were present on the cDNA, which also gained a universal primer site by template switching. TCRdb re-derived calls from the 5' RACE reads in MiXCR, one entry per CDR3 protein. This sample has 420,000 or so distinct CDR3 sequences; about a fifth occur once, and the top ten carry 12%. This clonotype was recorded a few times. Its antigen remains unknown. V was clipped by 7 bases and J by 5 bases; unmatched bases: 9. CDR3 length: 13 residues. From germline, CDR1 is SQVTM and CDR2 ANQGSEA. This sequence joins TRBV29-1 and TRBJ1-1; 8 nucleotides match TRBD1. This TCR was sampled from a man between 45 and 60 years old in good health. Sequenced material: naive T cells sorted from blood. CDR3 residues: CSGRQGPQTEAFF. The CDR3 DNA reads TGCAGCGGCCGACAGGGGCCCCAAACTGAAGCTTTCTTT.